This is a list of T cell receptor beta chains from one sample in a study of T-cell reconstitution after alpha-beta-depleted transplantation in children. From the PCR reads, TCRdb called clonotypes with MiXCR, one entry per CDR3 protein. This sample yields 780,000 or so distinct CDR3 sequences, of which around 17% are seen a single time; roughly 5% belongs to the top ten. The sequencing used PBMCs, mostly from graft donor cells, collected 360 days after TCRalphabeta/CD19-depleted stem cell transplant. The receptor set was obtained from a male patient younger than 18 who had a stem cell transplant for acute lymphoblastic leukemia, so the T cells may come from the graft donor. Both conserved end residues are trimmed from each CDR3. A D gene is named only where the DNA matches it firmly. Not every row has a clone size; where given, it reads once, few, many or a size class.

size: -; V: TRBV5-1; D: -; J: TRBJ1-2; CDR3: ASSPRQDGYT
size: many; V: TRBV27; D: -; J: TRBJ2-1; CDR3: ASRGGSYNEQF
size: many; V: TRBV20-1; D: TRBD1; J: TRBJ2-3; CDR3: SATPGTGWTDTQY
size: -; V: TRBV18; D: -; J: TRBJ2-7; CDR3: ASSPLGYYSYEQY
size: few; V: TRBV5-5; D: -; J: TRBJ1-1; CDR3: ASSRDSQFEAF
size: few; V: TRBV12-3/TRBV12-4; D: -; J: TRBJ1-1; CDR3: ASRRTANTEAF
size: many; V: TRBV6-6; D: TRBD1; J: TRBJ2-2; CDR3: ASRPGTAFFGDRQIANTGELF
size: few; V: TRBV4-2; D: TRBD1; J: TRBJ1-4; CDR3: ASSHRDSPFREVELF
size: once; V: TRBV4-1; D: -; J: TRBJ1-1; CDR3: ASSPGHLKTEAF
size: once; V: TRBV20-1; D: TRBD2; J: TRBJ2-5; CDR3: SARSGGGKQETQY
size: -; V: TRBV5-6; D: -; J: TRBJ1-3; CDR3: ASSLASGGSIY
size: few; V: TRBV29-1; D: -; J: TRBJ2-1; CDR3: SVQGGTYIYNEQF
size: few; V: TRBV27; D: -; J: TRBJ2-3; CDR3: ASSLEARTDTQY
size: few; V: TRBV6-2/TRBV6-3; D: -; J: TRBJ2-1; CDR3: ASSYSDSWEQF
size: few; V: TRBV11-2; D: TRBD1; J: TRBJ1-5; CDR3: ASSLDLDRGSNQPQH